This TCR beta chain was documented in a study of radiation and T cells in renal cell carcinoma. Study summary: Nephrectomy followed 15 Gy stereotactic body radiation by 4 weeks.

Findings and limits, study-wide: From baseline, blood top tumor clonotypes peaked at 2 weeks post-radiation.

As concerns this clone: Its antigen is unidentified.

Some clones are missing from TCRdb's copy, which holds only in-frame ones; the method was immunoSEQ multiplex PCR. Of about 130,000 clones listed, 85% to 90% are singletons. Sample time point: blood 2 weeks post-SBRT. Indicated treatment: 15 Gy SBRT to primary tumor, nephrectomy 4 weeks later. Blood was sampled at baseline, 2 weeks and 4 weeks after SBRT. The sample here was blood, taken from a patient whose treatment included radiotherapy and nephrectomy. The sequence came from a woman aged 70-85 years with renal cell carcinoma.

Written as DNA, the CDR3 is TGTGCCATCAGTGAGCGGTCAGGGGGGGATACGCAGTATTTT. Amino acid sequence: CAISERSGGDTQYF. The V gene is TRBV10-3, the J gene TRBJ2-3, with D maybe TRBD1 (7 bases). V was trimmed by 2 bases and J by 6 bases, leaving 12 bases between them. CDR1 is ENHRY, CDR2 SYGVKD, per germline. This CDR3 has 14 amino acids.